The present T cell receptor beta chain was sequenced within a study of blood T cell repertoires in COVID-19. The V end lost 5 bases, the J end lost 0 bases, and 20 bases lay between the germline ends. The CDR3 contains 18 residues. Germline loops: CDR1 SNHLY, CDR2 FYNNEI. Profiling relied on immunoSEQ multiplex PCR, and the TCRdb table lists in-frame clones only, not all of them. The sample holds 150,000 to 200,000 clones, over 80% seen once. Sequencing used PBMCs or T cells enriched from blood (not recorded which). This rearrangement joins TRBV2 to TRBJ1-5; D perhaps matches TRBD1 (5 bases). The clonotype was recovered from a woman aged 55-70 years who had recovered from COVID-19. The CDR3 nucleotides read TGTGCCAGCAGTAAACTGGTTGGGGGGGATAATAGCAATCAGCCCCAGCATTTT. Its translation is CASSKLVGGDNSNQPQHF.